This is a list of T cell receptor beta chains from one sample in a study of technical replicates of blood from several donors. Profiling relied on immunoSEQ multiplex PCR, and the TCRdb table lists in-frame clones only, not all of them. The table includes fewer than 100,000 clones, nearly 98% detected once. Sequencing was performed on T cells isolated from PBMCs. These receptors originate from a human donor in good health. The conserved cysteine and the conserved F or W are not part of the CDR3 here. Each record gives: J gene, V gene, CDR3 protein.

J: TRBJ2-2; V: TRBV7-7; CDR3: ASTSGTNTGELF
J: TRBJ1-3; V: TRBV2; CDR3: ASRTGYSGNTIY
J: TRBJ1-1; V: TRBV11-1; CDR3: ASSRTVNRDTEAF
J: TRBJ1-1; V: TRBV6-6; CDR3: ASWSGLSTEAF
J: TRBJ2-1; V: TRBV6-5; CDR3: ASRGLSYNEQF
J: TRBJ1-5; V: TRBV7-9; CDR3: ASSAQGGQPQH
J: TRBJ2-7; V: TRBV11-2; CDR3: ASSLGSGIYEQY
J: TRBJ2-7; V: TRBV4-2; CDR3: ASSHVTGATYEQY
J: TRBJ2-6; V: TRBV7-6; CDR3: ASSRQGAGGANVLT
J: TRBJ2-1; V: TRBV7-6; CDR3: ASSETNEQF
J: TRBJ2-5; V: TRBV5-5; CDR3: ASSFGTQETQY
J: TRBJ2-4; V: TRBV19; CDR3: ASSINRERNIQY
J: TRBJ1-5; V: TRBV27; CDR3: ASSFYSNQPQH
J: TRBJ1-2; V: TRBV11-3; CDR3: ASSSRGGRGYT
J: TRBJ2-5; V: TRBV5-4; CDR3: ASSLRGGTQY
J: TRBJ1-2; V: TRBV30; CDR3: AWNTGSNYGYT
J: TRBJ2-7; V: TRBV5-1; CDR3: ASSLAAGISYEQY
J: TRBJ2-1; V: TRBV5-7; CDR3: ASSLGPGGNEQF
J: TRBJ2-1; V: TRBV6-5; CDR3: ASSYVGSGLYEQF